One sample yielded the 21 T cell receptor beta chains listed below, sequenced in a study of tumor-infiltrating lymphocytes in localized non-small cell lung cancer (dated by TCRdb to about 2021). Library creation used the immunoSEQ multiplex PCR assay. TCRdb holds this immuneACCESS table with in-frame rearrangements only. Some clones are missing; in checked studies, unresolved V genes explain under half, and the rest has no known cause. The sample table shows under 35,000 clones, and 80% to 90% are seen once. 2% to 2.5% of the sample is taken by the ten largest. Sequencing was carried out using lung tumor tissue. The source of these receptors is a human donor with non-small cell lung cancer.

This clone has a handful of counts. J is TRBJ1-5 and V is TRBV6-6, with D possibly matching TRBD1 (6 bases). The germline gives CDR1 MNHNY, CDR2 SVGAGI (reference sequence). The V gene lost 6 bases and the J gene lost 2 bases, with 14 bases spanning the gap. The CDR3 has 15 residues. The CDR3 sequence: CASRHEGGRNQPQHF. The CDR3 coding sequence is TGTGCCAGCAGGCATGAGGGGGGGCGCAATCAGCCCCAGCATTTT.

The chain is built from TRBV9 and TRBJ1-5, with 8 bases aligning to TRBD1. The CDR3 runs 15 residues. Trimming took 3 bases from V and 5 from J; bases not matched to a gene: 7. Germline assignment: CDR1 SGDLS and CDR2 YYNGEE. CDR3 protein: CASSARGQADQPQHF. CDR3 DNA: TGTGCCAGCAGCGCCAGGGGACAGGCTGATCAGCCCCAGCATTTT.

CDR3 region: CSATAGSNYGYTF. The CDR3 DNA is TGCAGCGCCACGGCGGGCTCTAACTATGGCTACACCTTC. The chain recombines TRBV29-1 with TRBJ1-2; D gene unclear. The CDR3 runs 13 residues. V dropped 7 bases and J dropped 0 bases, with 12 bases sitting between them. Germline V CDR1 and CDR2: SQVTM, ANQGSEA.

The chain is built from TRBV11-2 and TRBJ2-7, with TRBD2 matching over 7 bases. The CDR3 has 14 amino acids. Germline CDR1 is SGHAT and CDR2 is FQNNGV. J lost 5 bases, V lost 5 bases, and 9 bases had no gene match. CDR3 loop: CASSPPVGRDEQYF. The CDR3 DNA reads TGTGCCAGCAGCCCTCCGGTTGGGAGGGACGAGCAGTACTTC.

This clone came up once. The chain has TRBV6-6 and TRBJ2-3; 8 nucleotides match TRBD2. Germline CDR1 reads MNHNY; CDR2 reads SVGAGI (reference sequence). The CDR3 is made up of 16 amino acids. With 0 bases clipped from V and 3 bases from J, the junction kept 5 bases outside the gene matches. The CDR3 bases are TGTGCCAGCAGTTACTCTCGGGGGGGCCGGACAGATACGCAGTATTTT. Translated: CASSYSRGGRTDTQYF.

This clone was found once. The genes are TRBV4-3 and TRBJ1-2; 7 bases are shared with TRBD1. CDR1 LGHNA and CDR2 YSLEER come from the germline V gene. V lost 0 bases and J lost 7; bases outside the gene matches: 5. CDR3 length: 14 amino acids. CDR3 bases: TGCGCCAGCAGCCAAGATAGGCAGGGGGTTGGCTACACCTTC. This sequence encodes CASSQDRQGVGYTF.

The chain employs TRBV11-3 and TRBJ2-1; D gene ambiguous. V lost 1 base and J lost 0, with 7 bases in between. The V gene's germline CDR1 is SGHNT and CDR2 YENEEA. This CDR3 is 15 amino acids long. CDR3: CASSLGSSSYNEQFF. The CDR3 DNA is TGTGCCAGCAGCTTAGGGAGCAGCTCCTACAATGAGCAGTTCTTC.

This chain joins TRBV5-4 and TRBJ1-3, with 9 nucleotides matching TRBD1. Germline-derived CDR1 and CDR2 are SGHNT and YYREEE (reference sequence). With V trimmed by 4 bases and J by 0 bases, 5 bases remained unmatched. CDR3 length: 16 amino acids. CDR3 nucleotides: TGTGCCAGCAGCGGGACAGGGCCCAGCTCTGGAAACACCATATATTTT. This sequence encodes CASSGTGPSSGNTIYF.

The V and J genes are TRBV6-6 and TRBJ2-1; TRBD2 might be the D (5 bases). Germline V gives CDR1 MNHNY, CDR2 SVGAGI (reference sequence). Trimming removed 8 bases at V and 8 bases at J, with 10 bases between. This CDR3 has 11 residues. The CDR3 loop is CASLGMDEQFF. CDR3 bases: TGTGCCAGCCTCGGGATGGATGAGCAGTTCTTC.

V usage is TRBV9 and J usage is TRBJ2-7, with 10 bases aligning to TRBD1. After removal of 4 bases from V and 4 bases from J, the junction contained 5 bases not matched to a gene. CDR1 and CDR2 from the germline V gene are SGDLS and YYNGEE. The length of the CDR3 is 14 residues. The CDR3 spells CASSTRTGGYEQYF. CDR3 bases: TGTGCCAGCAGCACCCGGACAGGGGGGTACGAGCAGTACTTC.

This clone was found a few times. The genes are TRBV14 and TRBJ2-1; no firm D call. The CDR3 totals 14 residues. Germline values: CDR1 SGHDN, CDR2 FVKESK. The ends were cut back, 0 bases at V and 10 bases at J, with 13 bases in the middle. CDR3 amino acids: CASSQDLGVEEQFF. In nucleotides, the CDR3 is TGTGCCAGCAGCCAAGATCTTGGGGTTGAGGAGCAGTTCTTC.

CDR3 sequence: CASSAGSNQPQHF. CDR3 coding DNA: TGTGCCAGCAGTGCGGGGAGCAATCAGCCCCAGCATTTT. V and J are TRBV6-6 and TRBJ1-5; D is unclear. CDR1 and CDR2 (germline): MNHNY, SVGAGI (reference sequence). This CDR3 is 13 amino acids long. Trimming pared 5 bases from V and 1 base from J, leaving 6 bases between.

The rearrangement links TRBV10-3 to TRBJ2-5; D unclear. CDR1 is ENHRY, CDR2 SYGVKD, per germline. V gave up 0 bases and J gave up 3 bases, with 8 bases separating them. The CDR3 has 14 residues. For the CDR3, the DNA is TGTGCCATCAGTGAGTCTGGCAGCAAAGAGACCCAGTACTTC. This sequence encodes CAISESGSKETQYF.

The chain carries TRBV7-2 and TRBJ2-3; 8 bases agree with TRBD1. Germline V gene sequence: CDR1 SGHTA, CDR2 FQGNSA. The CDR3 spans 17 residues. The V and J ends lost 6 bases and 1 base, in that order; junction bases with no gene match: 12. CDR3 bases: TGTGCCAGCAGAACACCGACAGGGGCGCGGGGCACAGATACGCAGTATTTT. Translated, it gives CASRTPTGARGTDTQYF.

V is TRBV6-1 and J is TRBJ2-2; D not resolved. CDR1 and CDR2 from the germline V gene are MNHNS and SASEGT. This CDR3 has 14 amino acids. V was cut by 2 bases and J by 4 bases, with 8 bases left in between. The CDR3 spells CASSESVSTGELFF. In DNA form, the CDR3 reads TGTGCCAGCAGTGAAAGTGTAAGCACCGGGGAGCTGTTTTTT.

The chain has TRBV28 and TRBJ1-2; 9 bases line up with TRBD1. The CDR3 is 12 residues long. In germline, CDR1 is MDHEN, CDR2 SYDVKM. Unmatched junction bases numbered 3, after V lost 10 bases and J lost 3 bases. This CDR3 reads CANRGQDYGYTF. In DNA, the CDR3 is TGTGCCAACAGGGGGCAGGACTATGGCTACACCTTC.

This chain links TRBV2 with TRBJ1-6; D unclear. This CDR3 region has 13 residues. Looked up from germline, CDR1 is SNHLY and CDR2 is FYNNEI. V gave up 2 bases and J gave up 7 bases, with 6 bases separating them. CDR3 in amino acids: CASSERMNSPLHF. In DNA, the CDR3 is TGTGCCAGCAGTGAAAGGATGAATTCACCCCTCCACTTT.

The chain has TRBV5-1 and TRBJ2-5; D not resolved. With 6 bases removed from V and 0 bases from J, the gap between germline ends came to 12 bases. The CDR3 extends over 14 amino acids. Germline V gene sequence: CDR1 SGHRS, CDR2 YFSETQ. Here the CDR3 DNA reads TGCGCCAGCAAAGGAACAACAAACCAAGAGACCCAGTACTTC. Translating it yields CASKGTTNQETQYF.

The chain combines TRBV2 with TRBJ2-3; D is possibly TRBD1 or TRBD2 (5 bases each). Germline lookup yields CDR1 SNHLY and CDR2 FYNNEI. This CDR3 spans 14 amino acids. V lost 8 bases to trimming and J lost 0 bases, with 12 bases between them. The CDR3 loop reads CASLWGSSTDTQYF. Written as DNA, the CDR3 is TGTGCCAGCCTCTGGGGGAGTAGCACAGATACGCAGTATTTT. Supplemented by reference TRBV2 and TRBJ2-3, the full variable domain reads EPEVTQTPSHQVTQMGQEVILRCVPISNHLYFYWYRQILGQKVEFLVSFYNNEISEKSEIFDDQFSVERPDGSNFTLKIRSTKLEDSAMYFCASLWGSSTDTQYFGPGTRLTVL.

CDR3 region: CASSSGPKKRNNEQFF. CDR3 sequence (DNA): TGTGCCAGCAGTTCGGGACCGAAAAAGCGCAACAATGAGCAGTTCTTC. The V call is TRBV6-5, the J call TRBJ2-1; TRBD1 or TRBD2 may be the D gene (5 bases each). The CDR3 extends over 16 amino acids. The ends were cut back, 4 bases at V and 5 bases at J, with 18 bases in the middle. CDR1 and CDR2 from the germline V gene are MNHEY and SVGAGI.

This clone has only one observation. The rearrangement links TRBV11-3 to TRBJ2-5; no definite D call. The CDR3 extends over 13 amino acids. Germline values: CDR1 SGHNT, CDR2 YENEEA. The germline V and J ends were trimmed by 1 base and 4 bases, with 7 bases remaining between them. This CDR3 reads CASSLGQSETQYF. CDR3 sequence (DNA): TGTGCCAGCAGCTTAGGACAATCAGAGACCCAGTACTTC.